The 17 T cell receptor beta chains presented below share a single source sample, sequenced in a study of cytomegalovirus exposure and HLA in healthy donors. In the PCR, 60 Vbeta and 13 Jbeta primers were used. Sequenced by immunoSEQ multiplex PCR; TCRdb stores in-frame clones only, minus some. Its table records approximately 140,000 clones. Material: PBMCs. These receptors were collected from a middle-aged man in good health and CMV-seronegative.

The V call is TRBV6-6, the J call TRBJ1-1; TRBD1 matches at 9 bases. J was trimmed by 1 base and V by 2 bases; bases with no gene match: 5. The V gene's germline CDR1 is MNHNY and CDR2 SVGAGI (reference sequence). The CDR3 is 16 residues long. As DNA, the CDR3 is TGTGCCAGCAGTTACGAACAGGGGGCTTGGAACACTGAAGCTTTCTTT. Translation: CASSYEQGAWNTEAFF.

J is TRBJ1-5 and V is TRBV19; 11 nucleotides align to TRBD1. With 5 bases clipped from V and 5 bases from J, the junction kept 2 bases outside the gene matches. Germline lookup yields CDR1 LNHDA and CDR2 SQIVND (reference sequence). This CDR3 has 14 residues. DNA of the CDR3: TGTGCCAGTAGTGCGGGACAGGGGGATCAGCCCCAGCATTTT. Translating gives CASSAGQGDQPQHF.

The chain has TRBV5-1 and TRBJ2-5, with D perhaps matching TRBD1 (5 bases). The CDR3 extends over 13 amino acids. V lost 1 base and J 4 bases, leaving 8 bases between the germline ends. Germline V gives CDR1 SGHRS, CDR2 YFSETQ. The CDR3 loop reads CASSLSDRETQYF. CDR3 nucleotides: TGCGCCAGCAGCTTGTCCGACAGAGAGACCCAGTACTTC.

This chain links TRBV5-4 with TRBJ1-2; 10 bases agree with TRBD1. The germline V gene has CDR1 SGHNT and CDR2 YYREEE (reference sequence). V lost 4 bases, J lost 2 bases, and 5 bases stayed unmatched. CDR3 size: 15 residues. The chain's CDR3 is CASSGTGALNYGYTF. The CDR3 nucleotides are TGTGCCAGCAGCGGGACAGGGGCCCTAAACTATGGCTACACCTTC.

The genes are TRBV7-9 and TRBJ2-5, with TRBD2 matching 7 bases. The V and J ends lost 5 bases and 1 base, in that order; junction bases with no gene match: 7. The CDR3 totals 15 residues. In germline, CDR1 is SEHNR, CDR2 FQNEAQ (reference sequence). CDR3 in DNA: TGTGCCAGCAGCGACAAGCGGGGCTCCCAAGAGACCCAGTACTTC. This codes for CASSDKRGSQETQYF.

J is TRBJ1-4 and V is TRBV5-4; a possible D gene is TRBD1 (6 bases). Trimming took 2 bases from V and 8 from J, leaving 10 bases between them. Per germline, CDR1 SGHNT and CDR2 YYREEE (reference sequence). This CDR3 spans 13 amino acids. Here the CDR3 reads CASSFGTKEKLFF. The CDR3 nucleotides read TGTGCCAGCAGCTTCGGGACAAAAGAAAAACTGTTTTTT.

CDR3 residues: CASSYSGTENSPLHF. The CDR3 DNA reads as TGTGCCAGCAGTTACTCCGGGACAGAGAATTCACCCCTCCACTTT. J is TRBJ1-6 and V is TRBV6-5; the match to TRBD1 covers 7 bases. J lost 7 bases, V lost 0 bases, and 3 bases had no gene match. The germline V gene encodes CDR1 MNHEY and CDR2 SVGAGI. The CDR3 contains 15 residues.

V usage is TRBV29-1 and J usage is TRBJ2-7, with 10 bases aligning to TRBD1. Trimming took 7 bases from V and 3 from J; bases not matched to a gene: 3. The CDR3 loop spans 12 amino acids. Germline loops: CDR1 SQVTM, CDR2 ANQGSEA. The CDR3 DNA reads TGCAGCGGGGGACAGGGGATCTACGAGCAGTACTTC. Its translation: CSGGQGIYEQYF.

The chain links TRBV5-8 to TRBJ1-1, with TRBD1 identical over 9 bases. The germline CDR1 and CDR2 sequences are SGHTS and YDEGEE. V was clipped by 2 bases and J by 2 bases; unmatched bases: 4. This CDR3 has 15 residues. The CDR3 is CASSFGDRDNTEAFF. The CDR3 DNA is TGTGCCAGCAGCTTCGGGGACAGGGACAACACTGAAGCTTTCTTT.

This CDR3 is CASTRYYGYTF. CDR3 nucleotides: TGTGCCAGCACCAGGTACTATGGCTACACCTTC. V and J are TRBV28 and TRBJ1-2; D remains ambiguous. The CDR3 is made up of 11 amino acids. The germline V gene has CDR1 MDHEN and CDR2 SYDVKM. V was trimmed by 7 bases and J by 3 bases, leaving 6 bases between them.

As concerns this clone: The sample contains more than one DNA sequence encoding this CDR3. The V call is TRBV11-2, the J call TRBJ1-1; 7 nucleotides agree with TRBD1. This CDR3 region has 15 residues. V shed 6 bases, J shed 3 bases, and the junction held 10 bases outside the gene matches. CDR1 is SGHAT and CDR2 is FQNNGV in the germline V gene. CDR3 in DNA: TGTGCCAGCAGTCCGCCGACAGGGCGGGACACTGAAGCTTTCTTT. It specifies CASSPPTGRDTEAFF.

With regard to this clone: Relative to the germline gene, one junction end is altered; a read error may explain this. The chain uses TRBV5-1 and TRBJ1-1, with D maybe TRBD1 (6 bases). The germline gives CDR1 SGHRS, CDR2 YFSETQ. The CDR3 is made up of 13 amino acids. CDR3 sequence reads: CASSQQGSTVAFF. CDR3 coding DNA: TGCGCCAGCAGCCAACAGGGTTCCACTGTAGCTTTCTTT.

The rearrangement links TRBV6-5 to TRBJ2-5; 8 bases map to TRBD1. J gave up 2 bases and V 4 bases, and 3 bases lay outside the gene matches. The CDR3 is 14 amino acids. Germline V gene sequence: CDR1 MNHEY, CDR2 SVGAGI. The CDR3 DNA follows: TGTGCCAGCAGTTGGGACAGGTTACAAGAGACCCAGTACTTC. Protein sequence: CASSWDRLQETQYF.

The genes are TRBV19 and TRBJ2-1; TRBD1 matches at 9 bases. The CDR3 extends over 15 amino acids. Germline CDR1 reads LNHDA; CDR2 reads SQIVND (reference sequence). The junction had 5 bases not matched to a gene; V was cut back by 6 bases and J by 2 bases. CDR3 protein: CASSQTGGAYNEQFF. The DNA of the CDR3 is TGTGCCAGTAGCCAGACAGGGGGGGCCTACAATGAGCAGTTCTTC.

The chain has TRBV5-6 and TRBJ1-5; D is perhaps TRBD1 (5 bases). V shed 0 bases and J shed 7 bases, with 17 bases lying between them. CDR1 SGHDT and CDR2 YYEEEE come from the germline V gene. CDR3 length: 16 residues. The chain's CDR3 is CASSLVGGGGNQPQHF. DNA of the CDR3: TGTGCCAGCAGCTTGGTCGGGGGGGGTGGAAACCAGCCCCAGCATTTT.

The chain is built from TRBV19 and TRBJ2-1; unclear D gene. The V gene lost 2 bases and the J gene lost 4 bases, with 15 bases spanning the gap. Looked up from germline, CDR1 is LNHDA and CDR2 is SQIVND (reference sequence). CDR3 length equals 16 residues. The CDR3 spells CASSIRHPSTYNEQFF. The CDR3, as DNA: TGTGCCAGTAGTATACGGCATCCCTCGACTTACAATGAGCAGTTCTTC. The full variable domain, completed using reference TRBV19 and TRBJ2-1, is DGGITQSPKYLFRKEGQNVTLSCEQNLNHDAMYWYRQDPGQGLRLIYYSQIVNDFQKGDIAEGYSVSREKKESFPLTVTSAQKNPTAFYLCASSIRHPSTYNEQFFGPGTRLTVL.

The rearrangement links TRBV2 to TRBJ2-5, with 10 bases matching TRBD2. V trimming: 1 base; J trimming: 1 base; junction bases outside the gene matches: 3. Per germline, CDR1 SNHLY and CDR2 FYNNEI. The CDR3 runs to 16 residues. The CDR3, as DNA: TGTGCCAGCAGTGAAGGGGTAGCGGGGGGCCAAGAGACCCAGTACTTC. Translating it yields CASSEGVAGGQETQYF.